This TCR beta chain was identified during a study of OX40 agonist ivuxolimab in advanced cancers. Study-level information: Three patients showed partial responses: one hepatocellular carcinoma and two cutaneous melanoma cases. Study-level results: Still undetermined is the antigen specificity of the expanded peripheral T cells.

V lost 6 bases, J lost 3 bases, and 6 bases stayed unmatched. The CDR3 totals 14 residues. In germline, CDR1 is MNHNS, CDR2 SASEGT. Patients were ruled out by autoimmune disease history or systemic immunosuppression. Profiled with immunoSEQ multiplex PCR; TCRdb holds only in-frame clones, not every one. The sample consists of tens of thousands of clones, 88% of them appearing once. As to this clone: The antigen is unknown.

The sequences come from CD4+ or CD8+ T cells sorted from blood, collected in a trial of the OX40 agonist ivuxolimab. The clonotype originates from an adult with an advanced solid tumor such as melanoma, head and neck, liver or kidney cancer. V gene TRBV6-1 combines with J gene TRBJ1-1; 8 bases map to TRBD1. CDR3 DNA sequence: TGTGCCAGCAGGGCCGACAGGGGCCACACTGAAGCTTTCTTT. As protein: CASRADRGHTEAFF.